Each of the 26 T cell receptor beta chains below was sequenced from the same sample in a study of blood T cell repertoires in COVID-19 (dated by TCRdb to the early 2020s). Receptors were amplified or captured by the immunoSEQ multiplex PCR assay. What TCRdb holds here is the immuneACCESS table cut down to in-frame rearrangements. Part of the clones is not present; checked against another copy, under half of the missing clones reflect an unresolved V gene, and the others are unexplained. The sample has 60,000 or so clones on record, roughly 86% of them singletons. The ten biggest clones cover about 7% of the sample. The sample was peripheral blood. These receptors were obtained from a man in his 60s with active or convalescent COVID-19.

For the CDR3, the DNA is TGCAGCGTTGGTCACAGGGAGAACTATGGCTACACCTTC. The encoded protein is CSVGHRENYGYTF. The V gene is TRBV29-1, the J gene TRBJ1-2; D perhaps matches TRBD1 (6 bases). The CDR3 loop spans 13 amino acids. Germline V CDR1 and CDR2: SQVTM, ANQGSEA. Deletions cut 4 bases from V and 2 bases from J, with 11 bases between.

V usage is TRBV5-4 and J usage is TRBJ2-1; 8 bases line up with TRBD2. The CDR3 has 18 amino acids. The V gene's germline CDR1 is SGHNT and CDR2 YYREEE (reference sequence). Unmatched junction bases numbered 17, after V lost 2 bases and J lost 7 bases. CDR3 sequence (DNA): TGTGCCAGCAGCTTTCCCCGGCCGGGTGCGGGGGGCTCAAATGAGCAGTTCTTC. It translates to CASSFPRPGAGGSNEQFF.

The chain couples TRBV21-1 to TRBJ1-1; TRBD1, as called in the table, went unchecked against the DNA. TRBV21-1 counts as a pseudogene. CDR3 length: 13 residues. The CDR3 nucleotides are TGTGCCAGCACCATTACAGGGTACACTGAAGCTTTCTTT. It codes for CASTITGYTEAFF.

The chain is built from TRBV19 and TRBJ2-1, with 7 bases aligning to TRBD1. Germline V gives CDR1 LNHDA, CDR2 SQIVND (reference sequence). CDR3 size: 15 residues. V trimming: 6 bases; J trimming: 2 bases; junction bases outside the gene matches: 7. The CDR3, as DNA: TGTGCCAGTAGGATGACAGGGATTGCCTACAATGAGCAGTTCTTC. This codes for CASRMTGIAYNEQFF.

The V call is TRBV18, the J call TRBJ1-1; the D gene is possibly TRBD1 (5 bases). This CDR3 spans 15 amino acids. Germline assignment: CDR1 KGHSH and CDR2 LQKENI. V lost 1 base and J lost 3, with 12 bases in between. The CDR3: CASSPRGGGDTEAFF. As DNA, the CDR3 is TGTGCCAGCTCACCACGCGGGGGAGGGGACACTGAAGCTTTCTTT.

CDR3 loop: CASSLGTGARGYTF. CDR3 DNA sequence: TGTGCCAGCAGTCTGGGGACAGGGGCAAGAGGCTACACCTTC. V gene TRBV27 combines with J gene TRBJ1-2; 10 bases align to TRBD1. V dropped 5 bases and J dropped 8; count of bases not matched to a gene: 8. The length of the CDR3 is 14 residues. Germline V gives CDR1 MNHEY, CDR2 SMNVEV (reference sequence).

The chain carries TRBV5-5 and TRBJ2-7; 7 positions match TRBD1. Losses at the gene ends were 3 bases for V and 4 bases for J; bases not matched to a gene: 7. CDR1 is SGHKS and CDR2 is YYEKEE in the germline V gene (reference sequence). The CDR3 loop spans 14 amino acids. The CDR3 is CASSSGQFVYEQYF. Here the CDR3 DNA reads TGTGCCAGCAGCTCGGGACAGTTTGTTTACGAGCAGTACTTC.

This clone was counted a few times. This chain uses TRBV24-1 with TRBJ1-2; D possibly corresponds to TRBD1 (5 bases). The V and J ends lost 11 bases and 1 base respectively, with 13 bases between them. The CDR3 is made up of 13 amino acids. The germline CDR1 and CDR2 sequences are KGHDR and SFDVKD. The CDR3 reads CAIRDGLNYGYTF. For the CDR3, the DNA is TGTGCCATCAGGGACGGACTTAACTATGGCTACACCTTC.

This clone is a singleton in its sample. J is TRBJ2-2 and V is TRBV27, with 10 positions matching TRBD2. Trimming at V came to 5 bases and at J to 11 bases, leaving 14 bases not matched to a gene. CDR1 and CDR2 (germline): MNHEY, SMNVEV (reference sequence). The CDR3 is 16 amino acids. CDR3 amino acids: CASSPNPGLARGELFF. The CDR3 DNA reads TGTGCCAGCAGTCCAAACCCGGGACTAGCGCGGGGAGAGCTGTTTTTT.

This chain uses TRBV28 with TRBJ2-7; D is unresolved. V lost 7 bases and J 3 bases, leaving 7 bases between the germline ends. The CDR3 spans 11 residues. Germline V gene sequence: CDR1 MDHEN, CDR2 SYDVKM. The CDR3 DNA sequence: TGTGCCAGCACCACAATCTACGAGCAGTACTTC. It codes for CASTTIYEQYF.

The chain combines TRBV19 with TRBJ1-1, with 7 bases fitting TRBD1. The trim removed 3 bases at V and 7 bases at J, leaving 14 bases unmatched. CDR1 is LNHDA, CDR2 SQIVND, per germline (reference sequence). The CDR3 runs to 16 residues. CDR3 DNA sequence: TGTGCCAGTAGTATTCCGAACGACAGGGCGAAACTTGAAGCTTTCTTT. It codes for CASSIPNDRAKLEAFF.

V and J are TRBV4-2 and TRBJ2-7, with D possibly TRBD2 on 5 matching bases. The V gene lost 0 bases and the J gene lost 6 bases, with 18 bases spanning the gap. The CDR3 covers 16 residues. The germline V gene encodes CDR1 LGHNA and CDR2 YNFKEQ. CDR3 in DNA: TGTGCCAGCAGCCAAGATCCTGTGGGAGAGTTTGGCGAGCAGTACTTC. Translated, it gives CASSQDPVGEFGEQYF.

This clone is labeled as medium-sized (0.01 to 0.1%). The chain links TRBV7-9 to TRBJ1-1, with 8 nucleotides matching TRBD1. Germline V gene data show CDR1 as SEHNR and CDR2 as FQNEAQ (reference sequence). Germline trimming cut 5 bases from V and 3 bases from J; bases unmatched to any gene: 11. This CDR3 contains 16 residues. DNA of the CDR3: TGTGCCAGCAGCCCCCCGACAGGGGTTGGGTACACTGAAGCTTTCTTT. It codes for CASSPPTGVGYTEAFF. The full variable domain, rest sourced from reference TRBV7-9 and TRBJ1-1, is DTGVSQNPRHKITKRGQNVTFRCDPISEHNRLYWYRQTLGQGPEFLTYFQNEAQLEKSRLLSDRFSAERPKGSFSTLEIQRTEQGDSAMYLCASSPPTGVGYTEAFFGQGTRLTVV.

V usage is TRBV10-3 and J usage is TRBJ2-7; D is unresolved. V was clipped by 0 bases and J by 3 bases, with 15 bases between them. CDR1 is ENHRY, CDR2 SYGVKD, per germline. The CDR3 has 16 amino acids. This chain's CDR3 is CAISESVGRLDYEQYF. CDR3 in DNA: TGTGCCATCAGTGAGTCAGTTGGCAGGTTGGACTACGAGCAGTACTTC.

The CDR3 is CASSDSQGGQPQHF. In DNA form, the CDR3 reads TGTGCCAGCAGTGATTCTCAGGGTGGACAGCCCCAGCATTTT. The V and J genes are TRBV6-1 and TRBJ1-5; D is possibly TRBD1 (5 bases). Between the trimmed V and J ends, which lost 3 bases and 7 bases, there was a span of 13 bases. This CDR3 contains 14 residues. Germline V CDR1 and CDR2: MNHNS, SASEGT.

This clone was picked up one time. V and J are TRBV9 and TRBJ2-1; D might be TRBD2 (5 bases). CDR1 is SGDLS and CDR2 is YYNGEE in the germline V gene. V was cut by 0 bases and J by 6 bases, with 13 bases left in between. The CDR3 loop spans 15 amino acids. CDR3 region: CASSVGAEAANEQFF. CDR3 sequence (DNA): TGTGCCAGCAGCGTAGGGGCGGAGGCGGCCAATGAGCAGTTCTTC.

The genes are TRBV4-2 and TRBJ2-5; 11 bases line up with TRBD2. This CDR3 has 15 amino acids. Trimming cost V 3 bases and J 3 bases; bases outside gene matches: 3. CDR1 LGHNA and CDR2 YNFKEQ come from the germline V gene. The CDR3 here is CASSQGSGGEETQYF. The CDR3 DNA follows: TGTGCCAGCAGCCAGGGTAGCGGGGGGGAAGAGACCCAGTACTTC.

The V gene is TRBV7-2, the J gene TRBJ2-1, with 9 positions matching TRBD2. Germline-derived CDR1 and CDR2 are SGHTA and FQGNSA. The CDR3 totals 16 residues. The junction had 9 bases not matched to a gene; V was cut back by 4 bases and J by 5 bases. The CDR3 sequence: CASSSRAGGDHNEQFF. Here the CDR3 DNA reads TGTGCCAGCAGCTCTAGGGCGGGGGGGGATCACAATGAGCAGTTCTTC.

This clone was seen a few times. The gene calls are TRBV4-3 and TRBJ1-2; no definite D call. The CDR3 totals 15 residues. Germline CDR1 reads LGHNA; CDR2 reads YSLEER. Trimming removed 0 bases from V and 3 bases from J, with 11 bases in between. The CDR3 DNA reads as TGCGCCAGCAGCCAAGATTTGGGCGAAGACTATGGCTACACCTTC. It is translated as CASSQDLGEDYGYTF.

This clone was recorded once. The same CDR3 also results from other DNA sequences found in this sample. The J gene is TRBJ1-5, the V gene TRBV2; D might be TRBD1 (6 bases). Deletions cut 7 bases from V and 7 bases from J, with 23 bases between. The CDR3 sequence is 16 residues long. Germline-derived CDR1 and CDR2 are SNHLY and FYNNEI. The CDR3 nucleotides are TGTGCCAGCACCGAACAACCGGGCCAAACAGGGCAGCCCCAGCATTTT. Translating gives CASTEQPGQTGQPQHF.

The J gene is TRBJ2-3, the V gene TRBV3-1 (or the pseudogene TRBV3-2); 13 nucleotides align to TRBD2. V gave up 0 bases and J gave up 1 base; unmatched junction bases: 7. The V gene's germline CDR1 is LGHDT and CDR2 YNNKEL (reference sequence). The CDR3 is 19 amino acids. CDR3 DNA: TGTGCCAGCAGCCAAGATAGGACTAGCGGGAGATCGGGCACAGATACGCAGTATTTT. It codes for CASSQDRTSGRSGTDTQYF.

The rearrangement joins TRBV5-6 to TRBJ1-2, with 7 bases lining up with TRBD1. The CDR3 is 17 amino acids. The trim removed 5 bases at V and 7 bases at J, leaving 20 bases unmatched. Germline loops: CDR1 SGHDT, CDR2 YYEEEE. CDR3 coding DNA: TGTGCCAGCAGACTAGCCGGGACAGACGAGAATAGTAGTGGCTACACCTTC. Translating it yields CASRLAGTDENSSGYTF.

The V and J genes are TRBV21-1 and TRBJ2-1; the table's D call, TRBD1, has no DNA check behind it. TRBV21-1 is noted as a pseudogene. This CDR3 has 15 residues. CDR3 DNA: TGTGCCAGCAGCAAATATTCGTTTAGGGGCAGTGAGCAGTTCTTC. Its translation: CASSKYSFRGSEQFF.

J is TRBJ2-7 and V is TRBV2; 9 bases fit TRBD1. Germline V CDR1 and CDR2: SNHLY, FYNNEI. With 5 bases clipped from V and 6 bases from J, the junction kept 20 bases outside the gene matches. This CDR3 is built from 18 residues. The CDR3 reads CASSRYLGPGTGRREQYF. The CDR3 DNA reads TGTGCCAGCAGTAGGTACCTTGGGCCGGGGACAGGGAGGCGCGAGCAGTACTTC.

Here the CDR3 reads CASSYLTGNEQFF. CDR3 bases: TGCGCCAGCAGCTACCTGACAGGGAATGAGCAGTTCTTC. V gene TRBV5-1 combines with J gene TRBJ2-1, with 7 bases aligning to TRBD1. Germline V gene sequence: CDR1 SGHRS, CDR2 YFSETQ. V was pared by 3 bases and J by 7 bases, with 4 bases of the junction left unmatched. This CDR3 is built from 13 residues.

This clone was observed a single time. The V gene is TRBV4-1, the J gene TRBJ1-6; TRBD1 aligns across 8 bases. This CDR3 has 15 residues. J lost 8 bases, V lost 1 base, and 4 bases had no gene match. CDR1 is MGHRA, CDR2 YSYEKL, per germline. As DNA, the CDR3 is TGCGCCAGCAGCCAAGGCAGGGGGCCAGATTCACCCCTCCACTTT. Protein sequence: CASSQGRGPDSPLHF.